The 17 T cell receptor beta chains listed next were all sequenced from one sample in a study of blood T cell repertoires in COVID-19. This table comes from immunoSEQ multiplex PCR, and its TCRdb copy is limited to in-frame clones, with some not included. The sample consists of about 180,000 clones, approximately 79% of them appearing once. Sequencing used peripheral blood. Receptors originate from a woman in her sixties or seventies with acute or convalescent COVID-19.

For the CDR3, the DNA is TGCGCCAGCAGCTTGGTCTCAGGGCAAGGTGGGCAAGAGACCCAGTACTTC. Encoded protein: CASSLVSGQGGQETQYF. The chain couples TRBV5-1 to TRBJ2-5; D may be TRBD1 (5 bases). CDR1 is SGHRS and CDR2 is YFSETQ in the germline V gene. The CDR3 is 17 residues long. The germline V and J ends were trimmed by 0 bases and 2 bases, with 17 bases remaining between them. Together with reference TRBV5-1 and TRBJ2-5, the CDR3 gives the full variable domain: KAGVTQTPRYLIKTRGQQVTLSCSPISGHRSVSWYQQTPGQGLQFLFEYFSETQRNKGNFPGRFSGRQFSNSRSEMNVSTLELGDSALYLCASSLVSGQGGQETQYFGPGTRLLVL.

This chain links TRBV30 with TRBJ1-4; 7 bases fit TRBD1. The germline CDR1 and CDR2 sequences are GTSNPN and SVGIG (reference sequence). J gave up 4 bases and V 0 bases, and 8 bases lay outside the gene matches. The CDR3 runs 16 residues. The CDR3 here is CAWSVLRDSGNEKLFF. For the CDR3, the DNA is TGTGCCTGGAGTGTTCTCAGGGACAGTGGTAATGAAAAACTGTTTTTT.

The chain joins TRBV3-1 (or the pseudogene TRBV3-2) to TRBJ2-1; 10 bases are shared with TRBD2. The CDR3 has 14 residues. J lost 8 bases, V lost 4 bases, and 5 bases had no gene match. Germline lookup yields CDR1 LGHDT and CDR2 YNNKEL (reference sequence). The CDR3 nucleotides read TGTGCCAGCAGCCGGGGACTAGCGAGCGATGAGCAGTTCTTC. It translates to CASSRGLASDEQFF.

The chain recombines TRBV19 with TRBJ1-6; 9 bases are shared with TRBD1. Unmatched junction bases numbered 6, after V lost 5 bases and J lost 10 bases. CDR3 length equals 14 residues. Germline CDR1 and CDR2: LNHDA and SQIVND (reference sequence). The CDR3 DNA reads as TGTGCCAGTAGTCCAACAGGGGGCTGGTCACCCCTCCACTTT. Translation gives CASSPTGGWSPLHF.

The chain uses TRBV18 and TRBJ1-1; 8 nucleotides agree with TRBD1. Germline V CDR1 and CDR2: KGHSH, LQKENI. With V trimmed by 3 bases and J by 3 bases, 6 bases remained unmatched. The CDR3 spans 15 residues. CDR3 amino acids: CASSPDRVLDTEAFF. Here the CDR3 DNA reads TGTGCCAGCTCACCGGACAGGGTTCTGGACACTGAAGCTTTCTTT.

The chain couples TRBV10-3 to TRBJ2-1, with D hard to call. The V gene lost 4 bases and the J gene lost 6 bases, with 10 bases spanning the gap. Germline V lookup: CDR1 ENHRY, CDR2 SYGVKD. CDR3 length: 13 residues. CDR3 sequence: CAISVSSSNEQFF. CDR3 coding DNA: TGTGCCATCAGTGTTTCGAGTTCCAATGAGCAGTTCTTC.

DNA of the CDR3: TGTGCCAGCAGCGCTCGGACAGCCGGCTACGAGCAGTACTTC. Amino acid sequence: CASSARTAGYEQYF. J is TRBJ2-7 and V is TRBV7-9; possibly TRBD1 for D (6 bases). Germline CDR1 and CDR2: SEHNR and FQNEAQ (reference sequence). CDR3 length equals 14 residues. Between the trimmed V and J ends, which lost 5 bases and 3 bases, there was a span of 14 bases.

This chain links TRBV18 with TRBJ1-6; TRBD1 matches 7 bases. The CDR3 has 13 residues. The germline CDR1 and CDR2 sequences are KGHSH and LQKENI. The junction had 5 bases not matched to a gene; V was cut back by 5 bases and J by 10 bases. The CDR3 DNA reads as TGTGCCAGCTCAGAGACAGGGTACTCACCCCTCCACTTT. Translation: CASSETGYSPLHF.

V is TRBV11-2 and J is TRBJ2-1; 13 bases fit TRBD2. V lost 2 bases to trimming and J lost 13 bases; unmatched junction nucleotides: 2. The germline V gene encodes CDR1 SGHAT and CDR2 FQNNGV. The length of the CDR3 is 13 residues. The CDR3 region is CASSLRTSGSQFF. The CDR3 DNA is TGTGCCAGCAGCTTACGGACTAGCGGGAGCCAGTTCTTC.

The rearrangement joins TRBV15 to TRBJ2-7, with TRBD2 matching over 11 bases. The CDR3 runs to 14 residues. Germline loops: CDR1 LNHNV, CDR2 YYDKDF (reference sequence). The V gene end was trimmed by 0 bases and the J gene end by 11 bases; junction bases not matched to a gene: 6. The CDR3 DNA is TGTGCCACCAGCAGAGAAACTAGCGGGGGTTATAAGTACTTC. Translation gives CATSRETSGGYKYF.

The chain employs TRBV30 and TRBJ2-7; perhaps TRBD1 as D (6 bases). Germline V lookup: CDR1 GTSNPN, CDR2 SVGIG (reference sequence). CDR3 length: 13 amino acids. V was shortened by 0 bases and J by 5 bases, with 11 bases between the two germline ends. The CDR3 is CAWSVWGPDEQYF. The CDR3 DNA is TGTGCCTGGAGTGTTTGGGGGCCAGACGAGCAGTACTTC.

The chain recombines TRBV7-9 with TRBJ2-1, with 10 bases matching TRBD2. Germline CDR1 SEHNR, CDR2 FQNEAQ (reference sequence). The V and J ends lost 0 bases and 8 bases, in that order; junction bases with no gene match: 10. The CDR3 length is 17 residues. The chain's CDR3 is CASSLAVLAGVGDEQFF. The CDR3 nucleotides read TGTGCCAGCAGCTTAGCAGTCCTAGCGGGAGTCGGCGATGAGCAGTTCTTC.

The V and J genes are TRBV29-1 and TRBJ2-7, with 7 nucleotides matching TRBD1. Germline trimming cut 7 bases from V and 4 bases from J; bases unmatched to any gene: 10. This CDR3 contains 13 residues. CDR1 SQVTM and CDR2 ANQGSEA come from the germline V gene. CDR3 bases: TGCAGCGCGAAACGGGACAGTGCTTACGAGCAGTACTTC. Translating it yields CSAKRDSAYEQYF.

This clone has a single count. The chain employs TRBV3-1 (or the pseudogene TRBV3-2) and TRBJ2-3; D is unclear. CDR1 and CDR2 (germline): LGHDT, YNNKEL (reference sequence). The CDR3 has 15 residues. V was trimmed by 1 base and J by 3 bases, leaving 11 bases between them. The CDR3 reads CASSQGHRATDTQYF. The CDR3 DNA reads TGTGCCAGCAGCCAAGGTCATCGAGCAACAGATACGCAGTATTTT.

The chain combines TRBV10-2 with TRBJ2-3; 13 bases line up with TRBD2. CDR1 is WSHSY, CDR2 SAAADI, per germline. V shed 6 bases, J shed 4 bases, and the junction held 4 bases outside the gene matches. CDR3 length: 15 residues. The CDR3 DNA reads as TGCGCCAGCAGGCTCGGGACTAGCGGGGCAGATACGCAGTATTTT. Encoded protein: CASRLGTSGADTQYF.

V and J are TRBV5-1 and TRBJ1-2; D may be TRBD1 (6 bases). Germline V gene data show CDR1 as SGHRS and CDR2 as YFSETQ. V lost 4 bases to trimming and J lost 6 bases, with 16 bases between them. This CDR3 has 14 amino acids. CDR3 nucleotides: TGCGCCAGCAGCCTAATCTCCGGGGACAATGGCTACACCTTC. This gives the protein CASSLISGDNGYTF.

The chain joins TRBV5-1 to TRBJ2-3; D is perhaps TRBD2 (5 bases). The V gene's germline CDR1 is SGHRS and CDR2 YFSETQ. V was pared by 5 bases and J by 3 bases, with 13 bases between. The CDR3 is 14 residues long. The CDR3 sequence: CASRSVGVTDTQYF. For the CDR3, the DNA is TGCGCCAGCAGGTCGGTGGGAGTTACAGATACGCAGTATTTT.